A selection of T cell receptor beta chains follows, all from one sample in a study of cytotoxic CD8 clonotypes in ibrutinib-treated CLL. Repertoires were generated with immunoSEQ multiplex PCR, while TCRdb's copy carries only in-frame clones and drops some. The sample shows approximately 53,000 clones, around four fifths of them seen only once. The specimen comprised PBMCs, sampled after 24 months of ibrutinib treatment. All receptors come from a human donor with chronic lymphocytic leukemia. The CDR3 runs from the conserved cysteine through the conserved F or W. A D gene is named only where the DNA matches it firmly. For some rows the clone size is stated as once, few or many, or as a class when expanded; others skip it.

cdr3_length	d_call	v_call	j_call	clone_size	cdr3_aa	cdr3_nt
13	TRBD1	TRBV29-1	TRBJ1-5	-	CSVRGDRNQPQHF	TGCAGCGTGAGGGGGGACAGGAATCAGCCCCAGCATTTT
16	-	TRBV14	TRBJ2-2	-	CASSQDLGRMAGELFF	TGTGCCAGCAGCCAAGATCTCGGGAGAATGGCCGGGGAGCTGTTTTTT
17	TRBD2	TRBV11-3	TRBJ2-1	few	CASSLGRSGLVYNEQFF	TGTGCCAGCAGCTTAGGGCGCTCGGGACTAGTCTACAATGAGCAGTTCTTC
16	TRBD1	TRBV2	TRBJ2-1	-	CASSHDPGQRYNEQFF	TGTGCCAGCAGTCACGACCCGGGACAGAGATACAATGAGCAGTTCTTC
13	-	TRBV11-2	TRBJ1-1	-	CASREKMNTEAFF	TGTGCCAGCCGGGAGAAAATGAACACTGAAGCTTTCTTT
14	TRBD2	TRBV7-2	TRBJ2-7	-	CASSSGGSLDEQYF	TGTGCCAGCAGCTCGGGGGGGTCTTTAGACGAGCAGTACTTC
15	-	TRBV5-1	TRBJ1-2	-	CASSLAWVDSGGYTF	TGCGCCAGCAGCTTGGCCTGGGTGGACTCGGGCGGCTACACCTTC
16	TRBD2	TRBV2	TRBJ2-3	-	CASSQRVAGGGDTQYF	TGTGCCAGCAGTCAACGAGTAGCGGGAGGCGGGGATACGCAGTATTTT
13	-	TRBV27	TRBJ1-1	-	CASSLQGSTEAFF	TGTGCCAGCAGTCTACAGGGTTCCACTGAAGCTTTCTTT
15	-	TRBV5-1	TRBJ1-1	-	CASSWGRTLNTEAFF	TGCGCCAGCAGCTGGGGTAGGACCTTGAACACTGAAGCTTTCTTT
20	-	TRBV5-1	TRBJ2-1	few	CASSLMDRASLRTSNNEQFF	TGCGCCAGCAGCTTGATGGACAGGGCGTCCCTTAGGACTAGCAATAATGAGCAGTTCTTC
10	-	TRBV30	TRBJ2-5	once	CAWSLETQYF	TGTGCCTGGAGTTTAGAGACCCAGTACTTC
19	TRBD1	TRBV5-1	TRBJ2-6	-	CASRVSPGTGRSGANVLTF	TGCGCCAGCAGAGTAAGCCCCGGGACAGGGCGATCCGGGGCCAACGTCCTGACTTTC
17	TRBD2	TRBV19	TRBJ2-1	-	CASSIGPSGRLNNEQFF	TGTGCCAGTAGCATAGGGCCTAGCGGGAGGTTAAACAATGAGCAGTTCTTC
13	TRBD2	TRBV6-5	TRBJ2-7	-	CASLAGDRYEQYF	TGTGCCTCTCTAGCGGGAGATCGCTACGAGCAGTACTTC
16	TRBD1	TRBV5-1	TRBJ2-1	once	CASSLARDRGRNEQFF	TGCGCCAGCAGCTTGGCTCGGGACAGGGGGCGCAATGAGCAGTTCTTC
13	-	TRBV30	TRBJ2-3	-	CAWSVTRTDTQYF	TGTGCCTGGAGTGTCACACGCACAGATACGCAGTATTTT
14	-	TRBV19	TRBJ2-1	once	CASSIPPYYNEQFF	TGTGCCAGTAGTATACCCCCCTACTACAATGAGCAGTTCTTC
16	TRBD2	TRBV7-9	TRBJ2-5	-	CASSLGGLAARETQYF	TGTGCCAGCAGCTTAGGGGGACTAGCGGCTCGAGAGACCCAGTACTTC
18	-	TRBV7-8	TRBJ1-5	-	CASSSAMTGIYSNQPQHF	TGTGCCAGCAGCTCAGCGATGACAGGAATTTATAGCAATCAGCCCCAGCATTTT
12	TRBD2	TRBV9	TRBJ2-3	once	CARREGRDTQYF	TGTGCCAGAAGGGAGGGGAGGGATACGCAGTATTTT
15	TRBD1	TRBV28	TRBJ1-5	-	CASSLDNRGSQPQHF	TGTGCCAGCAGTTTGGACAACAGGGGCTCGCAGCCCCAGCATTTT
14	TRBD2	TRBV5-1	TRBJ2-7	-	CASSPAGGLQGQYF	TGCGCCAGCAGCCCAGCGGGAGGCCTTCAAGGGCAGTACTTC
13	-	TRBV5-1	TRBJ1-1	-	CASSPVATGEAFF	TGCGCCAGCAGCCCCGTGGCCACGGGTGAAGCTTTCTTT
15	TRBD1	TRBV6-5	TRBJ1-2	few	CASMGWDRSLYGYTF	TGTGCCAGTATGGGGTGGGACAGGAGCCTCTATGGCTACACCTTC
16	-	TRBV15	TRBJ1-4	-	CATSRDKGTRNEKLFF	TGTGCCACCAGCAGAGATAAAGGGACAAGGAATGAAAAACTGTTTTTT
15	TRBD2	TRBV5-1	TRBJ2-1	once	CASSPAGLFYNEQFF	TGCGCCAGCAGCCCAGCGGGGCTGTTCTACAATGAGCAGTTCTTC
15	-	TRBV5-6	TRBJ2-1	-	CASSFWQNSYNEQFF	TGTGCCAGCAGCTTTTGGCAGAATAGCTACAATGAGCAGTTCTTC
14	TRBD1	TRBV30	TRBJ2-3	-	CAWNIRGLADTQYF	TGTGCCTGGAACATCAGGGGGCTCGCAGATACGCAGTATTTT
19	TRBD2	TRBV4-2	TRBJ2-2	-	CASSQIPTSGRFNTGELFF	TGTGCCAGCAGCCAAATCCCAACTAGCGGGAGGTTTAACACCGGGGAGCTGTTTTTT
11	-	TRBV7-9	TRBJ1-1	-	CASSLNTEAFF	TGTGCCAGCAGCTTAAACACTGAAGCTTTCTTT
12	-	TRBV6-1	TRBJ1-1	-	CASSSTNTEAFF	TGTGCCAGCAGTTCCACGAACACTGAAGCTTTCTTT
19	TRBD2	TRBV7-9	TRBJ2-1	-	CASSLEGRTSGRFDNEQFF	TGTGCCAGCAGCTTAGAGGGGAGGACTAGCGGGAGGTTCGACAATGAGCAGTTCTTC
13	-	TRBV6-6	TRBJ2-7	-	CASSTRQVPVQYF	TGTGCCAGCAGTACAAGACAGGTCCCGGTGCAGTACTTC
18	-	TRBV5-5	TRBJ1-5	-	CASSFRPLAFYSNQPQHF	TGTGCCAGCAGTTTTAGACCTTTAGCGTTCTATAGCAATCAGCCCCAGCATTTT
14	TRBD1	TRBV19	TRBJ2-7	-	CASRDRTGRYEQYF	TGTGCCAGTAGGGATCGGACAGGAAGGTACGAGCAGTACTTC
14	TRBD1	TRBV5-1	TRBJ2-3	-	CASSPTGGLDTQYF	TGCGCCAGCAGCCCCACAGGGGGCCTAGATACGCAGTATTTT
15	-	TRBV7-2	TRBJ2-1	-	CASSLAVSSYNEQFF	TGTGCCAGCAGCTTAGCGGTCAGCTCCTACAATGAGCAGTTCTTC
15	-	TRBV6-6	TRBJ2-1	-	CASSYMDSSYNEQFF	TGTGCCAGCAGTTACATGGACAGCTCCTACAATGAGCAGTTCTTC